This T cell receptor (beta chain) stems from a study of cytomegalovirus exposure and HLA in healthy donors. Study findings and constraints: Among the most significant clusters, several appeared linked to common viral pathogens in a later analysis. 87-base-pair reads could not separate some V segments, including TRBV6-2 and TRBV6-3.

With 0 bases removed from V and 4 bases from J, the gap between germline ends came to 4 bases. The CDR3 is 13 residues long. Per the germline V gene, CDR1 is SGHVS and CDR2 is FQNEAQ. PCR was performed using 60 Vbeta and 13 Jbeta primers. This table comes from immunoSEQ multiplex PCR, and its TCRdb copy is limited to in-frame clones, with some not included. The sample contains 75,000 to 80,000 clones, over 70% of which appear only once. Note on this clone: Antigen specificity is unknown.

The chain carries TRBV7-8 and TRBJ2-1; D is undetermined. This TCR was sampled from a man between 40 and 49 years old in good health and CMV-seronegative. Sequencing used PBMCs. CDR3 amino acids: CASSLAQYNEQFF. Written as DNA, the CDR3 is TGTGCCAGCAGCTTAGCGCAGTACAATGAGCAGTTCTTC. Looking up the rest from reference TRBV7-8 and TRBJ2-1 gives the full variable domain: GAGVSQSPRYKVAKRGQDVALRCDPISGHVSLFWYQQALGQGPEFLTYFQNEAQLDKSGLPSDRFFAERPEGSVSTLKIQRTQQEDSAVYLCASSLAQYNEQFFGPGTRLTVL.